A single sample gave rise to the 20 T cell receptor beta chains below, sequenced in a study of blood T cell repertoires in COVID-19. Produced via immunoSEQ multiplex PCR; TCRdb's table is partial and in-frame only. The data show some 330,000 clones, 80% to 90% seen once. Input material: PBMCs or T cells enriched from blood (not recorded which). Receptors were obtained from a man aged 35-49 years in a cohort exposed to, infected with or recovered from COVID-19 (not recorded which).

V and J are TRBV6-1 and TRBJ1-6; TRBD1 matches 8 bases. Trimming took 4 bases from V and 3 from J; bases not matched to a gene: 5. CDR1 MNHNS and CDR2 SASEGT come from the germline V gene. There are 16 residues in the CDR3. The CDR3 coding sequence is TGTGCCAGCAGTGGCCAACAGGGGGGCTATAATTCACCCCTCCACTTT. Protein product: CASSGQQGGYNSPLHF.

The chain carries TRBV27 and TRBJ1-2; 11 bases are shared with TRBD1. The V gene end was trimmed by 3 bases and the J gene end by 1 base; junction bases not matched to a gene: 7. CDR3 size: 17 residues. Germline CDR1 MNHEY, CDR2 SMNVEV (reference sequence). This CDR3 reads CASSFIGQGAINYGYTF. In DNA, the CDR3 is TGTGCCAGCAGTTTTATAGGACAGGGGGCGATTAACTATGGCTACACCTTC.

The V and J genes are TRBV5-1 and TRBJ2-7; TRBD2 aligns across 10 bases. CDR1 and CDR2 from the germline V gene are SGHRS and YFSETQ. The CDR3 has 16 amino acids. V was clipped by 3 bases and J by 1 base; unmatched bases: 7. CDR3 region: CASSWKAGGLSYEQYF. DNA of the CDR3: TGCGCCAGCAGCTGGAAAGCGGGAGGGTTATCCTACGAGCAGTACTTC.

V gene TRBV7-2 combines with J gene TRBJ1-6, with 11 bases fitting TRBD1. The CDR3 has 16 residues. The junction had 4 bases not matched to a gene; V was cut back by 1 base and J by 8 bases. The germline gives CDR1 SGHTA, CDR2 FQGNSA. CDR3 bases: TGTGCCAGCAGCTTAGGCGGACAGGGGGCATATTCACCCCTCCACTTT. This encodes CASSLGGQGAYSPLHF. Drawing the rest from reference TRBV7-2 and TRBJ1-6, the complete variable domain is GAGVSQSPSNKVTEKGKDVELRCDPISGHTALYWYRQSLGQGLEFLIYFQGNSAPDKSGLPSDRFSAERTGGSVSTLTIQRTQQEDSAVYLCASSLGGQGAYSPLHFGNGTRLTVT.

V and J are TRBV28 and TRBJ2-5; 10 bases align to TRBD1. In germline, CDR1 is MDHEN, CDR2 SYDVKM. CDR3 size: 19 residues. The trim removed 8 bases at V and 4 bases at J, leaving 22 bases unmatched. Here the CDR3 reads CASQKGLLRDRGRGETQYF. In nucleotides, the CDR3 is TGTGCCAGCCAAAAGGGTTTGCTTCGAGACAGGGGGCGCGGAGAGACCCAGTACTTC.

This sequence joins TRBV28 and TRBJ1-2; D is undetermined. This CDR3 spans 12 amino acids. Trimming shortened V by 2 bases and J by 5 bases, and 6 bases separated the two germline ends. Germline V gene sequence: CDR1 MDHEN, CDR2 SYDVKM. This chain's CDR3 is CASSLLSYGYTF. The CDR3 DNA sequence: TGTGCCAGCAGTTTACTAAGTTATGGCTACACCTTC.

The CDR3 coding sequence is TGTGCCAGCAGCTTAGGACAGGGGGTCTACGAGCAGTACTTC. Protein sequence: CASSLGQGVYEQYF. The V gene is TRBV11-2, the J gene TRBJ2-7; 9 bases map to TRBD1. V lost 1 base to trimming and J lost 3 bases; unmatched junction nucleotides: 1. The germline gives CDR1 SGHAT, CDR2 FQNNGV. The CDR3 loop spans 14 amino acids.

Points on this clone: Other DNA variants within this sample encode the same CDR3. This chain uses TRBV5-1 with TRBJ1-3; D call uncertain. This CDR3 has 14 residues. Trimming stripped 0 bases from V and 4 bases from J, with 8 bases between. Germline assignment: CDR1 SGHRS and CDR2 YFSETQ. The CDR3 nucleotides are TGCGCCAGCAGCTTGGCCGGGGTCGGAAACACCATATATTTT. This gives the protein CASSLAGVGNTIYF.

The chain links TRBV6-2 or TRBV6-3 to TRBJ2-1, with 7 bases that match TRBD2. Trimming cost V 5 bases and J 6 bases; bases outside gene matches: 4. Per the germline V gene, CDR1 is MNHEY and CDR2 is SVGEGT. The CDR3 is 13 residues long. In DNA form, the CDR3 reads TGTGCCAGCAGTAGGACTAGTTTCAATGAGCAGTTCTTC. This sequence encodes CASSRTSFNEQFF.

The chain is built from TRBV5-5 and TRBJ1-2, with D unclear. Germline V gene lookup returns CDR1 SGHKS and CDR2 YYEKEE (reference sequence). V was shortened by 4 bases and J by 13 bases, with 20 bases between the two germline ends. The CDR3 runs to 13 residues. In DNA, the CDR3 is TGTGCCAGCAGCCTAGAACCAGCCCCTGGATCCACCTTC. It codes for CASSLEPAPGSTF.

The chain recombines TRBV28 with TRBJ1-2, with a weak D call TRBD1 (6 bases). CDR1 is MDHEN, CDR2 SYDVKM, per germline. This CDR3 region has 13 residues. V was pared by 6 bases and J by 8 bases, with 16 bases between. This CDR3 is CASSLEQGRGYTF. The CDR3 nucleotides read TGTGCCAGCAGCCTCGAACAGGGAAGGGGCTACACCTTC.

The J gene is TRBJ1-6, the V gene TRBV28, with D possibly matching TRBD1 (6 bases). CDR1 and CDR2 (germline): MDHEN, SYDVKM. The CDR3 is 16 residues long. The V gene lost 1 base and the J gene lost 6 bases, with 13 bases spanning the gap. The CDR3 DNA follows: TGTGCCAGCAGTTTATTTGGACGGACAGCTAATTCACCCCTCCACTTT. Translation: CASSLFGRTANSPLHF.

This chain links TRBV5-1 with TRBJ1-1; 7 nucleotides match TRBD1. From germline, CDR1 is SGHRS and CDR2 YFSETQ. The CDR3 is made up of 16 amino acids. V lost 2 bases, J lost 0 bases, and 7 bases stayed unmatched. CDR3 in amino acids: CASSLNPGQLNTEAFF. As DNA, the CDR3 is TGCGCCAGCAGCTTAAACCCGGGACAGCTGAACACTGAAGCTTTCTTT. Complete variable domain (other parts from reference TRBV5-1 and TRBJ1-1): KAGVTQTPRYLIKTRGQQVTLSCSPISGHRSVSWYQQTPGQGLQFLFEYFSETQRNKGNFPGRFSGRQFSNSRSEMNVSTLELGDSALYLCASSLNPGQLNTEAFFGQGTRLTVV.

The CDR3 spells CASSQVAGTGELFF. The CDR3 DNA follows: TGTGCCAGCAGCCAAGTGGCAGGGACCGGGGAGCTGTTTTTT. This chain joins TRBV3-1 (or the pseudogene TRBV3-2) and TRBJ2-2; D possibly corresponds to TRBD1 (5 bases). CDR3 size: 14 residues. The germline V gene encodes CDR1 LGHDT and CDR2 YNNKEL (reference sequence). Deletions cut 1 base from V and 5 bases from J, with 8 bases between.

This chain joins TRBV7-9 and TRBJ2-2; D call uncertain. Trimming took 1 base from V and 3 from J, leaving 9 bases between them. This CDR3 comprises 15 residues. From germline, CDR1 is SEHNR and CDR2 FQNEAQ (reference sequence). The chain's CDR3 is CASSLVWQDTGELFF. The CDR3 DNA follows: TGTGCCAGCAGCTTAGTCTGGCAAGACACCGGGGAGCTGTTTTTT. The full variable domain, in which reference TRBV7-9 and TRBJ2-2 provide the parts outside the CDR3, is DTGVSQNPRHKITKRGQNVTFRCDPISEHNRLYWYRQTLGQGPEFLTYFQNEAQLEKSRLLSDRFSAERPKGSFSTLEIQRTEQGDSAMYLCASSLVWQDTGELFFGEGSRLTVL.

This rearrangement joins TRBV5-1 to TRBJ2-7, with 11 bases lining up with TRBD2. The V gene's germline CDR1 is SGHRS and CDR2 YFSETQ. The CDR3 spans 16 residues. V lost 3 bases to trimming and J lost 2 bases; unmatched junction nucleotides: 7. CDR3 nucleotides: TGCGCCAGCAGCTCAGTAGGGACTAGCGGCGCCTACGAGCAGTACTTC. Translation gives CASSSVGTSGAYEQYF.

This chain joins TRBV5-1 and TRBJ2-3; 11 bases are a match to TRBD2. CDR1 is SGHRS, CDR2 YFSETQ, per germline. The CDR3 length is 16 residues. The V and J ends lost 5 bases and 2 bases, in that order; junction bases with no gene match: 7. CDR3 residues: CASRPGTSGYTDTQYF. In DNA form, the CDR3 reads TGCGCCAGCAGACCCGGGACTAGCGGTTACACAGATACGCAGTATTTT.

The chain employs TRBV5-1 and TRBJ1-1, with D possibly being TRBD1 (6 bases). Germline CDR1 reads SGHRS; CDR2 reads YFSETQ. The length of the CDR3 is 16 residues. Deletions cut 0 bases from V and 2 bases from J, with 14 bases between. This CDR3 is CASSLVHGGANTEAFF. CDR3 nucleotides: TGCGCCAGCAGCTTGGTTCACGGGGGGGCTAACACTGAAGCTTTCTTT.

This clone was seen only once. This chain links TRBV5-4 with TRBJ2-3; a weak D match, TRBD2 (5 bases). Trimming shortened V by 0 bases and J by 8 bases, and 10 bases separated the two germline ends. Germline CDR1 reads SGHNT; CDR2 reads YYREEE (reference sequence). CDR3 length: 13 amino acids. CDR3 residues: CASSLADAGTQYF. CDR3 coding DNA: TGTGCCAGCAGCTTGGCCGATGCGGGTACGCAGTATTTT.

The rearrangement links TRBV5-1 to TRBJ1-1; D call uncertain. V was cut by 0 bases and J by 4 bases, with 10 bases left in between. The CDR3 totals 14 residues. The V gene's germline CDR1 is SGHRS and CDR2 YFSETQ. CDR3 DNA sequence: TGCGCCAGCAGCTTGGTTGGGTCGGGCACTGAAGCTTTCTTT. Translated: CASSLVGSGTEAFF.